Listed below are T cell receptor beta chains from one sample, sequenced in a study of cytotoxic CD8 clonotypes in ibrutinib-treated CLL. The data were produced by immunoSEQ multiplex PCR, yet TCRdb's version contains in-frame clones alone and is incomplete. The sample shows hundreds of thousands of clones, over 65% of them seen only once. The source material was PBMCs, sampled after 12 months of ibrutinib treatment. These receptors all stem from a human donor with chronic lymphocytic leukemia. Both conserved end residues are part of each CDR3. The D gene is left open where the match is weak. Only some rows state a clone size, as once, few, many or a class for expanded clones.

CASSWGRGSTEAFF	TGTGCCAGCAGCTGGGGGCGGGGGAGCACTGAAGCTTTCTTT	TRBV11-1	TRBJ1-1	.	.
CASSLALAGPRETQYF	TGCGCCAGCAGCTTGGCACTAGCGGGGCCCAGGGAGACCCAGTACTTC	TRBV5-1	TRBJ2-5	TRBD2	.
CASSPGTGRLLNTEAFF	TGCGCCAGCAGCCCGGGGACAGGGAGACTTTTGAACACTGAAGCTTTCTTT	TRBV5-1	TRBJ1-1	TRBD1	.
CASSSTLGGSRVGAQYF	TGTGCCAGCAGCTCCACCCTGGGGGGCTCTCGGGTGGGAGCCCAGTACTTC	TRBV27	TRBJ2-5	.	few
CASSPSFRNTEAFF	TGTGCCAGCTCACCCTCTTTTCGGAACACTGAAGCTTTCTTT	TRBV18	TRBJ1-1	.	many
CSVEGGGGGYTF	TGCAGCGTTGAAGGAGGAGGGGGCGGCTACACCTTC	TRBV29-1	TRBJ1-2	TRBD1	many
CASSFQGAKGEQFF	TGTGCCAGCAGCTTCCAGGGGGCTAAGGGTGAGCAGTTCTTC	TRBV7-8	TRBJ2-1	TRBD1	.
CSVEGSGFYGYTF	TGCAGCGTTGAAGGCAGCGGTTTCTATGGCTACACCTTC	TRBV29-1	TRBJ1-2	.	once
CASSLVPRIGEQYF	TGTGCCAGCAGCCTGGTACCCCGGATAGGCGAGCAGTACTTC	TRBV7-2	TRBJ2-7	.	.
CASSAEGQVRRQPQHF	TGTGCCAGCAGCGCGGAGGGACAGGTGCGTCGTCAGCCCCAGCATTTT	TRBV7-9	TRBJ1-5	TRBD1	.
CASSRRIAGAANEQFF	TGTGCCAGCAGTCGAAGGATAGCGGGGGCAGCCAATGAGCAGTTCTTC	TRBV7-6	TRBJ2-1	TRBD2	few
CASSLMGGGSNTEAFF	TGTGCCAGCAGCTTAATGGGCGGCGGATCGAACACTGAAGCTTTCTTT	TRBV7-3	TRBJ1-1	.	many
CASSRDRGVIEQYF	TGTGCCAGCTCACGAGACAGGGGAGTCATCGAGCAGTACTTC	TRBV18	TRBJ2-7	TRBD1	.
CASSLGLPAKDTQYF	TGTGCCAGCAGCTTAGGACTCCCCGCCAAGGATACGCAGTATTTT	TRBV7-3	TRBJ2-3	.	.
CASSEGASGRTSSYEQYF	TGCGCCAGCAGTGAGGGTGCTAGCGGGAGGACGAGCTCCTACGAGCAGTACTTC	TRBV10-1	TRBJ2-7	TRBD2	.
CASSLEWGEHTF	TGCGCCAGCAGCTTGGAATGGGGGGAGCACACCTTC	TRBV5-1	TRBJ1-2	.	once
CASSRQGGNTEAFF	TGTGCCAGCAGCCGACAGGGAGGGAACACTGAAGCTTTCTTT	TRBV11-3	TRBJ1-1	TRBD1	few
CASSFPGQGGYTF	TGTGCCAGCAGCTTCCCGGGACAGGGAGGCTACACCTTC	TRBV7-9	TRBJ1-2	TRBD1	.
CASRSATQPQETQYF	TGCGCCAGCAGATCAGCCACCCAACCCCAAGAGACCCAGTACTTC	TRBV5-1	TRBJ2-5	.	once
CASSLRLAGAFTDTQYF	TGTGCCAGCAGCCTACGACTAGCGGGGGCCTTCACAGATACGCAGTATTTT	TRBV5-4	TRBJ2-3	TRBD2	once
CASSTSGGPQPQHF	TGTGCCAGCAGCACCTCAGGGGGCCCTCAGCCCCAGCATTTT	TRBV9	TRBJ1-5	TRBD1	.
CASSRREQSTNTEAFF	TGTGCCAGCAGTCGTAGGGAGCAATCCACGAACACTGAAGCTTTCTTT	TRBV7-9	TRBJ1-1	.	many
CASSLRRGGGIDQPQHF	TGTGCCAGCTCACTACGCAGGGGTGGGGGAATCGATCAGCCCCAGCATTTT	TRBV18	TRBJ1-5	.	.
CASRRLAGEVF	TGTGCCAGCAGGCGACTAGCGGGAGAGGTCTTC	TRBV27	TRBJ2-1	TRBD2	once
CSASRLTEAFF	TGCAGTGCTAGTCGACTAACTGAAGCTTTCTTT	TRBV20-1	TRBJ1-1	.	few
CASSLGTGTEKLFF	TGTGCCAGCAGTCTAGGGACCGGGACTGAAAAACTGTTTTTT	TRBV5-6	TRBJ1-4	.	few
CSVEDRAASGYTF	TGCAGCGTCGAAGACAGGGCTGCCAGTGGCTACACCTTC	TRBV29-1	TRBJ1-2	TRBD1	.
CASSLYGSNSYEQYF	TGTGCCAGCAGTTTATACGGGTCCAACTCCTACGAGCAGTACTTC	TRBV28	TRBJ2-7	.	.
CASSRPDRWNTEAFF	TGTGCCAGCAGTCGCCCGGACAGGTGGAACACTGAAGCTTTCTTT	TRBV27	TRBJ1-1	TRBD1	.
CASSVAGQGHTGELFF	TGTGCCAGCAGCGTAGCGGGGCAGGGACACACCGGGGAGCTGTTTTTT	TRBV9	TRBJ2-2	.	.
CASSLGLGINEQFF	TGTGCCAGCAGCTTAGGACTAGGAATTAATGAGCAGTTCTTC	TRBV7-2	TRBJ2-1	.	.
CASSLLVAGDQYF	TGCGCCAGCAGCCTGTTGGTAGCGGGGGACCAGTACTTC	TRBV5-1	TRBJ2-5	TRBD2	.
CASRSRGTGELFF	TGTGCCAGCAGGTCTAGGGGGACCGGGGAGCTGTTTTTT	TRBV7-2	TRBJ2-2	.	.
CASRTGTYEQYF	TGTGCCAGCCGGACAGGGACCTACGAGCAGTACTTC	TRBV6-6	TRBJ2-7	TRBD1	.
CASSFRGMGQLNTEAFF	TGTGCCAGCAGCTTTAGGGGAATGGGACAGTTGAACACTGAAGCTTTCTTT	TRBV5-5	TRBJ1-1	TRBD1	.
CASSQDPEGLAGDIYNEQFF	TGTGCCAGCAGCCAAGATCCAGAAGGACTAGCGGGAGATATCTACAATGAGCAGTTCTTC	TRBV14	TRBJ2-1	TRBD2	few
CASSLVPGTEKLFF	TGTGCCAGCAGTCTAGTCCCCGGGACCGAAAAACTGTTTTTT	TRBV6-5	TRBJ1-4	.	few
CSVEAGSGNTIYF	TGCAGCGTTGAGGCGGGATCTGGAAACACCATATATTTT	TRBV29-1	TRBJ1-3	.	.
CASSVGNSNYGYTF	TGTGCCAGCAGCGTAGGAAACAGTAACTATGGCTACACCTTC	TRBV9	TRBJ1-2	.	.
CASAAFWNQPQHF	TGTGCCAGCGCTGCCTTTTGGAATCAGCCCCAGCATTTT	TRBV2	TRBJ1-5	.	few
CASSLDRPGGELFF	TGCGCCAGCAGCTTGGACAGGCCAGGCGGGGAGCTGTTTTTT	TRBV5-1	TRBJ2-2	.	.
CAWNDGSVNTEAFF	TGTGCCTGGAATGACGGCAGCGTTAACACTGAAGCTTTCTTT	TRBV30	TRBJ1-1	.	.
CASTPSWGPHEQYF	TGTGCCAGTACCCCCAGCTGGGGCCCGCACGAGCAGTACTTC	TRBV19	TRBJ2-7	.	.
CASSADGTGGENEQFF	TGTGCCAGCAGCGCCGACGGGACAGGGGGGGAGAATGAGCAGTTCTTC	TRBV7-2	TRBJ2-1	TRBD1	.
CASSSDYRTDTQYF	TGTGCCAGCTCATCGGACTACCGCACAGATACGCAGTATTTT	TRBV18	TRBJ2-3	.	once
CASSMIMGVLYEQYF	TGTGCCAGTAGTATGATAATGGGAGTTCTCTACGAGCAGTACTTC	TRBV19	TRBJ2-7	.	few
CASSLKLDSNEQFF	TGTGCCAGCAGCTTAAAACTAGATTCCAATGAGCAGTTCTTC	TRBV7-8	TRBJ2-1	.	.
CASSLQGGTEAFF	TGTGCCAGCAGCCTACAGGGAGGGACTGAAGCTTTCTTT	TRBV5-4	TRBJ1-1	.	.
CASSGYSFERAFF	TGTGCCAGCAGTGGGTACAGCTTCGAACGGGCTTTCTTT	TRBV6-5	TRBJ1-1	.	.
CASRRDRGPETQYF	TGTGCCAGCAGGAGGGACAGGGGGCCTGAGACCCAGTACTTC	TRBV2	TRBJ2-5	TRBD1	.
CASSPQTFSGANVLTF	TGTGCCAGCTCCCCTCAGACCTTCTCTGGGGCCAACGTCCTGACTTTC	TRBV18	TRBJ2-6	.	.
CAWSLGAGESNYGYTF	TGTGCCTGGAGCCTTGGGGCAGGGGAATCGAACTATGGCTACACCTTC	TRBV30	TRBJ1-2	.	.